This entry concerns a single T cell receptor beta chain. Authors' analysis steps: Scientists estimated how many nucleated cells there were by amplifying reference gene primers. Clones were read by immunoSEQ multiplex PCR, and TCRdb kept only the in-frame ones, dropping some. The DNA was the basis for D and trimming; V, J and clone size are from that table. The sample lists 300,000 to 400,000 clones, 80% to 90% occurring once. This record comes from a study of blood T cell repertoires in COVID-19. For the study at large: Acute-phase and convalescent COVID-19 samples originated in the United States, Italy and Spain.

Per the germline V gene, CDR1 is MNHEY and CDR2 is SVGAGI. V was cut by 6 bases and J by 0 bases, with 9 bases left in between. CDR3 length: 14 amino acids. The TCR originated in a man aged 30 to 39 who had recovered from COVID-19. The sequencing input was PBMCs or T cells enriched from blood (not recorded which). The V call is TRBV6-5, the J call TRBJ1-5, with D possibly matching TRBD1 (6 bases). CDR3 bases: TGTGCCAGCAGCCAAGGGGGTAGCAATCAGCCCCAGCATTTT. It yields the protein CASSQGGSNQPQHF.